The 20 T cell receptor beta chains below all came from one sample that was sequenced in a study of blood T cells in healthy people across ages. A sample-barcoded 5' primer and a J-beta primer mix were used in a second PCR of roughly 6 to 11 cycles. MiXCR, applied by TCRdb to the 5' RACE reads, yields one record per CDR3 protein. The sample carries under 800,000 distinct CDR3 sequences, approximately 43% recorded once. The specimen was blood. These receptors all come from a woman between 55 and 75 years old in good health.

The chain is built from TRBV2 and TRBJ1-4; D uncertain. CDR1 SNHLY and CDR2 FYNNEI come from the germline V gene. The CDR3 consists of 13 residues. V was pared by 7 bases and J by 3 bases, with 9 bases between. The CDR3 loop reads CASKRSPNEKLFF. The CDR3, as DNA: TGTGCCAGCAAGAGGTCTCCTAATGAAAAACTGTTTTTT.

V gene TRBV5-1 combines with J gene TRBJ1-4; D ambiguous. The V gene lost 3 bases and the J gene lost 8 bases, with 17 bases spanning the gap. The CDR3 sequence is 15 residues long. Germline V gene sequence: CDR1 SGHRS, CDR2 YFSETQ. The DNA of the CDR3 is TGCGCCAGCAGCTCCGGGAGGACCTCCAGCGAAAAACTGTTTTTT. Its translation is CASSSGRTSSEKLFF.

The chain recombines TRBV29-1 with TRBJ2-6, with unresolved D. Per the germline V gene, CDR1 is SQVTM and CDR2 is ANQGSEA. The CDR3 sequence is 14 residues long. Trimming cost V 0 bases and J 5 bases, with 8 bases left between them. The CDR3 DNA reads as TGCAGCGTTGAAGATGGGGTAAGGGCCAACGTCCTGACTTTC. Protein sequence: CSVEDGVRANVLTF. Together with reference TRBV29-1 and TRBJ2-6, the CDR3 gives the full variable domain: SAVISQKPSRDICQRGTSLTIQCQVDSQVTMMFWYRQQPGQSLTLIATANQGSEATYESGFVIDKFPISRPNLTFSTLTVSNMSPEDSSIYLCSVEDGVRANVLTFGAGSRLTVL.

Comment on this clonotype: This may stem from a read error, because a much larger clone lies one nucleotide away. CDR3 nucleotide sequence: TGTGCCAGCAGGAGGGAGGCGACTGTCTACGAGCAGTACTTC. Amino acid sequence: CASRREATVYEQYF. The chain has TRBV6-2 or TRBV6-3 and TRBJ2-7, with D perhaps matching TRBD2 (6 bases). The CDR3 has 14 residues. V dropped 6 bases and J dropped 3 bases, with 15 bases sitting between them. CDR1 MNHEY and CDR2 SVGEGT come from the germline V gene.

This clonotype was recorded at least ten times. The CDR3 coding sequence is TGTGCCAGCAGCGTTTCGGGGGTTGGGGCGAATGAGCAGTTCTTC. Translated, it gives CASSVSGVGANEQFF. The rearrangement links TRBV9 to TRBJ2-1; maybe TRBD2 (6 bases). CDR3 length: 15 amino acids. Trimming took 2 bases from V and 7 from J, leaving 16 bases between them. Germline loops: CDR1 SGDLS, CDR2 YYNGEE.

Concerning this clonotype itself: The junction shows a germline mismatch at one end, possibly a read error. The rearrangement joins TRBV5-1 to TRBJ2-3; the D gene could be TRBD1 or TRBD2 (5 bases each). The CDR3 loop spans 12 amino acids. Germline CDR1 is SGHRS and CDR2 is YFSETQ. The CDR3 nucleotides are TGCGCCAGCAGCAAATCCTTGGGGACGCGGTATTTT. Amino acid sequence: CASSKSLGTRYF.

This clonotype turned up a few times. The CDR3 sequence: CASGLSGAKNIQYF. The CDR3 region has the DNA TGTGCTAGTGGTTTGTCAGGGGCCAAAAACATTCAGTACTTC. The rearrangement links TRBV12-5 to TRBJ2-4, with D maybe TRBD1 (5 bases). Germline assignment: CDR1 LGHNT and CDR2 FRNRAP. This CDR3 region has 14 residues. Trimming left V 2 bases short and J 1 base short, with 6 bases between.

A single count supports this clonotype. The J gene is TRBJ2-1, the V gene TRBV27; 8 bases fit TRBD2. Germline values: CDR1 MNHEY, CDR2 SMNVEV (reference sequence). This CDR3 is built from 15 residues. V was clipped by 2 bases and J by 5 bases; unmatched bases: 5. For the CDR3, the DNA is TGTGCCAGCAGTTTAGTAGCGGGACGACACAATGAGCAGTTCTTC. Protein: CASSLVAGRHNEQFF.

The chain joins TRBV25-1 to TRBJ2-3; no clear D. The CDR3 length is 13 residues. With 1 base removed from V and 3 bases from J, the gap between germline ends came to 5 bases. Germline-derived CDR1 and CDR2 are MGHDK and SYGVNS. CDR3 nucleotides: TGTGCCAGCAGTGAATGGTTTACAGATACGCAGTATTTT. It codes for CASSEWFTDTQYF.

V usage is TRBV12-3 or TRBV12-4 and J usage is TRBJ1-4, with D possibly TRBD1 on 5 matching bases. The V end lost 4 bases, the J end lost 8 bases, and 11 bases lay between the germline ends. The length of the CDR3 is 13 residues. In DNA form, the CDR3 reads TGTGCCAGCAGTTGGGGCCGGGGGGAAAAACTGTTTTTT. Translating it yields CASSWGRGEKLFF.

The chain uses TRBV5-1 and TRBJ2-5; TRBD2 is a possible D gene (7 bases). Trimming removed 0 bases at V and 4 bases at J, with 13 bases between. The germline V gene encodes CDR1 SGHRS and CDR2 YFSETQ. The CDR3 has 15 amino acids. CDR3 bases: TGCGCCAGCAGCTTGGCCAACAGGGAGGGAGAGACCCAGTACTTC. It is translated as CASSLANREGETQYF.

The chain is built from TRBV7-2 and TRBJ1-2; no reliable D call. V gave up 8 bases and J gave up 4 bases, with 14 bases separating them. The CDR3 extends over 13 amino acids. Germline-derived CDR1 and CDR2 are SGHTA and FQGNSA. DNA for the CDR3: TGTGCCAGCGCCTCGGGAGGCGGCTATGGCTACACCTTC. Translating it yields CASASGGGYGYTF.

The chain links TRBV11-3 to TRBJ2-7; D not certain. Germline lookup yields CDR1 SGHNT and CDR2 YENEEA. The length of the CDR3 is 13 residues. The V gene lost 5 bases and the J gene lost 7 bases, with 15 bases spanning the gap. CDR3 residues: CASSPFATGEQYF. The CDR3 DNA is TGTGCCAGCAGCCCCTTCGCGACCGGTGAGCAGTACTTC.

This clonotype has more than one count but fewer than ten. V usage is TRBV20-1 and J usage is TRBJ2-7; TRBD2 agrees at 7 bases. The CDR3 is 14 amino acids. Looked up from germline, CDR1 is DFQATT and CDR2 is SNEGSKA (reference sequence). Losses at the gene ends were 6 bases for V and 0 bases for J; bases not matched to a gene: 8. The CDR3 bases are TGCAGTGCCCCGCTAGCGGAGAGCTCCTACGAGCAGTACTTC. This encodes CSAPLAESSYEQYF.

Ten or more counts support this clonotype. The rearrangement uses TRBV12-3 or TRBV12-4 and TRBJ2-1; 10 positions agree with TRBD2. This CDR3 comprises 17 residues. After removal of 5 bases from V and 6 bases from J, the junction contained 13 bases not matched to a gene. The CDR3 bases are TGTGCCAGCAGTCCTCTAGGGACTAGCGTTTTTGGCAATGAGCAGTTCTTC. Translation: CASSPLGTSVFGNEQFF.

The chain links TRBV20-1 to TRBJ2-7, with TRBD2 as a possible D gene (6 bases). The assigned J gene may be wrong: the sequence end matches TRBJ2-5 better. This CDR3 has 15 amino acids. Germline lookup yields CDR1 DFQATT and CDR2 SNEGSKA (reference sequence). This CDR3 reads CSARDGGISRETQYF. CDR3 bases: TGCAGTGCTAGAGACGGAGGGATTAGTCGCGAGACCCAGTACTTC.

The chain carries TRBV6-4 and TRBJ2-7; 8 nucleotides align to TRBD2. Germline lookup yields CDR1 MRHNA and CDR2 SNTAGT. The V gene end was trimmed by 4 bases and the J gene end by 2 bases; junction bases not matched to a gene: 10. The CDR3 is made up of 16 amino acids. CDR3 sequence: CASSGGRGRTTYEQYF. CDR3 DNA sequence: TGTGCCAGCAGTGGGGGTCGCGGGAGGACCACCTACGAGCAGTACTTC.

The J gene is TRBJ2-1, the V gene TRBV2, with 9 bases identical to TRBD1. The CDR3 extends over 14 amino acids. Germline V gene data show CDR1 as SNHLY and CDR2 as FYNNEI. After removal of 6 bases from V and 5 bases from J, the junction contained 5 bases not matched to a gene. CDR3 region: CASRHRGRDNEQFF. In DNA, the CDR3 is TGTGCCAGCAGACACAGGGGGCGCGACAATGAGCAGTTCTTC.

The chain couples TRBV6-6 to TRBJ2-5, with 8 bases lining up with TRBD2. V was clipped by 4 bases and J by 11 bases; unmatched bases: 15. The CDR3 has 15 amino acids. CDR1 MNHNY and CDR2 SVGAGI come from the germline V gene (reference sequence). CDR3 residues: CASSFTGGGYNEQYF. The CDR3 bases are TGTGCCAGCAGTTTTACGGGGGGGGGCTACAATGAGCAGTACTTC.

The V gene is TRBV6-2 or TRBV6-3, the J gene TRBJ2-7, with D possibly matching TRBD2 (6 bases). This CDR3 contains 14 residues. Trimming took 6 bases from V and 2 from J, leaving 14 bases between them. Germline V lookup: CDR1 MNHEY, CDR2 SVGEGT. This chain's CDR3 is CASSPGLWTYEQYF. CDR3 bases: TGTGCCAGCAGCCCGGGACTCTGGACCTACGAGCAGTACTTC.